Each of the 27 T cell receptor beta chains below was sequenced from the same sample in a study of T-cell memory formation after mild COVID-19. TCRdb called the 5' RACE reads again in MiXCR, with one record for every CDR3 protein. The sample yields 350,000 to 500,000 distinct CDR3 sequences, under 20% seen once. Sample: PBMCs or a T cell subset sorted from them (not recorded which). These receptors came from a man younger than 35 who had mild COVID-19 (a few samples of this study predate the infection). Cell type and time point are not known.

V gene TRBV15 combines with J gene TRBJ1-2; TRBD1 matches at 7 bases. CDR1 is LNHNV and CDR2 is YYDKDF in the germline V gene (reference sequence). Unmatched junction bases numbered 6, after V lost 0 bases and J lost 5 bases. This CDR3 comprises 15 residues. The DNA of the CDR3 is TGTGCCACCAGCAGAGACAGGTCGACAGGGTATGGCTACACCTTC. Its protein product is CATSRDRSTGYGYTF.

The chain recombines TRBV12-3 or TRBV12-4 with TRBJ2-5, with unresolved D. Trimming took 5 bases from V and 2 from J, leaving 24 bases between them. CDR3 size: 18 residues. CDR3 in amino acids: CASSPPPDPRILQETQYF. In DNA form, the CDR3 reads TGTGCCAGCAGTCCACCCCCGGACCCCAGGATCCTGCAAGAGACCCAGTACTTC.

This clonotype has only a few counts. This chain uses TRBV4-1 with TRBJ2-1, with 7 positions matching TRBD2. Germline V CDR1 and CDR2: MGHRA, YSYEKL. The trim removed 2 bases at V and 7 bases at J, leaving 5 bases unmatched. The CDR3 consists of 14 residues. CDR3 in amino acids: CASSQRAGTNEQFF. The CDR3 coding sequence is TGCGCCAGCAGCCAACGAGCGGGGACTAATGAGCAGTTCTTC.

This clonotype occurred a few times. The gene calls are TRBV20-1 and TRBJ1-1; D unresolved. This CDR3 has 11 amino acids. V gave up 5 bases and J gave up 11 bases, with 15 bases separating them. From germline, CDR1 is DFQATT and CDR2 SNEGSKA (reference sequence). The CDR3 nucleotides are TGCAGTGCTTCCAGCCTCGGCCGCGCTTTCTTT. Protein product: CSASSLGRAFF.

V is TRBV5-1 and J is TRBJ2-1, with unresolved D. Germline CDR1 reads SGHRS; CDR2 reads YFSETQ. This CDR3 is built from 14 residues. Trimming pared 4 bases from V and 9 bases from J, leaving 17 bases between. The CDR3 nucleotides read TGCGCCAGCAGCCTGGATAATGAGGCCGGTGAGCAGTTCTTC. This codes for CASSLDNEAGEQFF.

The V call is TRBV5-1, the J call TRBJ1-4; possible D gene TRBD1, 5 bases. In germline, CDR1 is SGHRS, CDR2 YFSETQ. CDR3 length equals 15 residues. Deletions cut 2 bases from V and 8 bases from J, with 16 bases between. The DNA for the CDR3 is TGCGCCAGCAGCTTCGGTGGGACTCGGGGGGAAAAACTGTTTTTT. This gives the protein CASSFGGTRGEKLFF.

V and J are TRBV7-2 and TRBJ2-3, with 10 positions matching TRBD2. The junction had 5 bases not matched to a gene; V was cut back by 2 bases and J by 0 bases. CDR1 is SGHTA and CDR2 is FQGNSA in the germline V gene. The CDR3 has 17 amino acids. CDR3 amino acids: CASSLSGGADSTDTQYF. The DNA for the CDR3 is TGTGCCAGCAGCTTAAGCGGGGGGGCGGATAGCACAGATACGCAGTATTTT.

A single count supports this clonotype. The chain uses TRBV18 and TRBJ1-4, with 7 bases fitting TRBD1. Germline CDR1 KGHSH, CDR2 LQKENI. The CDR3 totals 15 residues. J lost 5 bases, V lost 4 bases, and 7 bases had no gene match. The CDR3, as DNA: TGTGCCAGCTCACAACCGGGACAGAAGAATGAAAAACTGTTTTTT. Its protein is CASSQPGQKNEKLFF.

This clonotype was counted at least ten times. The chain has TRBV28 and TRBJ1-1; maybe TRBD1 (5 bases). CDR3 length: 15 residues. Germline values: CDR1 MDHEN, CDR2 SYDVKM. Trimming pared 4 bases from V and 7 bases from J, leaving 19 bases between. The CDR3 DNA follows: TGTGCCAGCAGTTACTTCCGGGACGGACCGGGTGAAGCTTTCTTT. As protein: CASSYFRDGPGEAFF.

The J gene is TRBJ2-7, the V gene TRBV5-1; D ambiguous. The CDR3 sequence is 14 residues long. Germline V gene sequence: CDR1 SGHRS, CDR2 YFSETQ. V was pared by 2 bases and J by 0 bases, with 9 bases between. The CDR3 region has the DNA TGCGCCAGCAGCTTCGGCCCTGGCTCCTACGAGCAGTACGTC. This translates into CASSFGPGSYEQYV.

The chain is built from TRBV20-1 and TRBJ2-7; no clear D. CDR3 size: 12 residues. Between the trimmed V and J ends, which lost 4 bases and 2 bases, there was a span of 9 bases. The V gene's germline CDR1 is DFQATT and CDR2 SNEGSKA (reference sequence). CDR3 protein: CSATGPTYEQYV. The CDR3 DNA follows: TGCAGTGCTACCGGACCAACCTACGAGCAGTACGTC.

This clonotype was found a few times. This chain connects TRBV7-2 to TRBJ1-5, with TRBD1 identical over 9 bases. J was trimmed by 6 bases and V by 5 bases; bases with no gene match: 5. Germline CDR1 reads SGHTA; CDR2 reads FQGNSA. This CDR3 is 14 amino acids long. The CDR3 DNA is TGTGCCAGCAGCCAGAGACAGGGGGTTCAGCCCCAGCATTTT. This gives the protein CASSQRQGVQPQHF.

The table lists this clonotype with a few counts. The chain is built from TRBV25-1 and TRBJ2-3, with 7 bases that match TRBD2. Germline CDR1 MGHDK, CDR2 SYGVNS. Trimming at V came to 0 bases and at J to 3 bases, leaving 6 bases not matched to a gene. This CDR3 has 16 residues. The CDR3 sequence is CASSEYGAGVTDTQYF. The CDR3 DNA reads TGTGCCAGCAGTGAATATGGGGCGGGGGTAACAGATACGCAGTATTTT.

The gene calls are TRBV7-2 and TRBJ1-1, with unresolved D. Trimming took 1 base from V and 10 from J, leaving 13 bases between them. The CDR3 loop spans 13 amino acids. The germline V gene encodes CDR1 SGHTA and CDR2 FQGNSA. The CDR3 here is CASSLVDHKTAFF. The DNA for the CDR3 is TGTGCCAGCAGCTTAGTGGATCATAAGACAGCTTTCTTT. The full variable domain, rest sourced from reference TRBV7-2 and TRBJ1-1, is GAGVSQSPSNKVTEKGKDVELRCDPISGHTALYWYRQSLGQGLEFLIYFQGNSAPDKSGLPSDRFSAERTGGSVSTLTIQRTQQEDSAVYLCASSLVDHKTAFFGQGTRLTVV.

The genes are TRBV7-8 and TRBJ2-5; perhaps TRBD2 as D (6 bases). CDR1 is SGHVS and CDR2 is FQNEAQ in the germline V gene. Trimming pared 5 bases from V and 0 bases from J, leaving 10 bases between. The CDR3 contains 14 residues. CDR3 DNA sequence: TGTGCCAGCAGCCCAGAGCGGGACCAAGAGACCCAGTACTTC. It specifies CASSPERDQETQYF.

This clonotype was seen a few times. The V call is TRBV7-2, the J call TRBJ2-1, with D possibly TRBD2 on 6 matching bases. The CDR3 spans 15 residues. Germline V gene sequence: CDR1 SGHTA, CDR2 FQGNSA. V was cut by 5 bases and J by 0 bases, with 11 bases left in between. This CDR3 is CASSPQTSSYNEQFF. DNA for the CDR3: TGTGCCAGCAGCCCCCAGACTAGCTCCTACAATGAGCAGTTCTTC.

V gene TRBV6-5 combines with J gene TRBJ1-5, with 7 bases fitting TRBD1. In germline, CDR1 is MNHEY, CDR2 SVGAGI. V trimming: 2 bases; J trimming: 0 bases; junction bases outside the gene matches: 1. This CDR3 comprises 15 residues. The CDR3 loop is CASSYRGHSNQPQHF. CDR3 bases: TGTGCCAGCAGTTACAGGGGGCATAGCAATCAGCCCCAGCATTTT.

This clonotype was seen ten or more times. One junction end disagrees with the germline gene, perhaps due to a read error. The chain recombines TRBV5-1 with TRBJ1-1; no reliable D call. CDR1 and CDR2 from the germline V gene are SGHRS and YFSETQ. The CDR3 is made up of 13 amino acids. CDR3 protein: CASSLEMNTEAFF. CDR3 bases: TGTGCCAGCAGCTTAGAAATGAACACTGAAGCTTTCTTT.

This clonotype was counted at least ten times. This chain joins TRBV5-1 and TRBJ1-5; D is unresolved. V was cut by 0 bases and J by 3 bases, with 7 bases left in between. The CDR3 covers 14 residues. CDR1 is SGHRS and CDR2 is YFSETQ in the germline V gene. This CDR3 reads CASSLVGPNQPQHF. The CDR3 DNA follows: TGCGCCAGCAGCTTGGTAGGGCCCAATCAGCCCCAGCATTTT.

This clonotype was counted many times. The chain uses TRBV5-1 and TRBJ2-5; D ambiguous. V shed 7 bases and J shed 3 bases, with 10 bases lying between them. Germline V gene data show CDR1 as SGHRS and CDR2 as YFSETQ. CDR3 length equals 12 residues. CDR3 region: CASPYIEETQYF. The DNA for the CDR3 is TGCGCCAGCCCCTATATTGAAGAGACCCAGTACTTC.

A few counts support this clonotype. The chain combines TRBV12-3 or TRBV12-4 with TRBJ1-1; possibly TRBD1 for D (6 bases). This CDR3 contains 13 residues. V lost 5 bases and J 4 bases, leaving 11 bases between the germline ends. CDR3 in amino acids: CASSTRGSTEAFF. The CDR3 region has the DNA TGTGCCAGCAGTACCAGGGGAAGCACTGAAGCTTTCTTT.

V and J are TRBV6-6 and TRBJ2-7; D is unresolved. With 0 bases removed from V and 7 bases from J, the gap between germline ends came to 13 bases. The length of the CDR3 is 14 residues. Germline CDR1 reads MNHNY; CDR2 reads SVGAGI (reference sequence). CDR3 protein: CASSYSAGYLEQYF. The CDR3 bases are TGTGCCAGCAGTTACTCAGCAGGATACCTGGAGCAGTACTTC.

CDR3 sequence reads: CSASPRGWYNEQFF. In nucleotides, the CDR3 is TGCAGTGCTAGTCCCCGGGGCTGGTACAATGAGCAGTTCTTC. This chain connects TRBV20-1 to TRBJ2-1; D is tentatively TRBD1 or TRBD2 (5 bases each). Between the trimmed V and J ends, which lost 3 bases and 4 bases, there was a span of 13 bases. The CDR3 spans 14 residues. Germline V gives CDR1 DFQATT, CDR2 SNEGSKA (reference sequence).

The chain uses TRBV6-2 or TRBV6-3 and TRBJ2-5; D call uncertain. Per germline, CDR1 MNHEY and CDR2 SVGEGT. The CDR3 spans 14 residues. V was pared by 7 bases and J by 5 bases, with 17 bases between. The CDR3 region is CASTYRAPLETQYF. The CDR3 DNA reads as TGTGCCAGCACATACCGGGCACCTTTGGAGACCCAGTACTTC.

This clonotype was recorded a few times. The rearrangement joins TRBV7-9 to TRBJ1-1; 10 bases are shared with TRBD1. CDR3 length: 15 amino acids. Trimming at V came to 5 bases and at J to 2 bases, leaving 5 bases not matched to a gene. CDR1 and CDR2 from the germline V gene are SEHNR and FQNEAQ (reference sequence). In nucleotides, the CDR3 is TGTGCCAGCAGCAACGACAGGGGGCCAAACACTGAAGCTTTCTTT. Protein: CASSNDRGPNTEAFF.

This clonotype is a singleton in its sample. This chain links TRBV5-1 with TRBJ1-1; the D is unclear. Germline CDR1 reads SGHRS; CDR2 reads YFSETQ. The V gene lost 0 bases and the J gene lost 8 bases, with 11 bases spanning the gap. The CDR3 covers 13 residues. The CDR3 sequence: CASSLAMEEEAFF. In DNA form, the CDR3 reads TGCGCCAGCAGCTTGGCCATGGAGGAGGAAGCTTTCTTT.

This clonotype has just a few counts. The chain recombines TRBV7-3 with TRBJ2-7; perhaps D is TRBD1 or TRBD2 (5 bases each). CDR3 length: 14 amino acids. Germline CDR1 SGHTA, CDR2 FQGTGA. V gave up 5 bases and J gave up 6 bases, with 17 bases separating them. The DNA for the CDR3 is TGTGCCAGCAGCCCATCCGGGACGGGATTCGAGCAGTACTTC. Translated, it gives CASSPSGTGFEQYF.